The 18 T cell receptor beta chains below were found in one sample sequenced in a study of blood T cells in healthy people across ages. A J-beta primer mix and a sample-barcoded 5' primer were used in a second PCR of roughly 6 to 11 cycles. A single record per CDR3 protein comes from TCRdb applying MiXCR to the 5' RACE reads. The table has some 670,000 distinct CDR3 sequences, roughly half seen once. The sequencing input was blood. The receptor source for this set is a woman of 80 years or more in good health.

This clonotype was recorded once. A much larger clone differs from this one at a single base, so this may be a read error. The rearrangement links TRBV7-2 to TRBJ1-4; maybe TRBD1 (5 bases). This CDR3 has 14 residues. Germline-derived CDR1 and CDR2 are SGHTA and FQGNSA. The CDR3 loop reads CACSLGVPNEKLFF. CDR3 DNA: TGTGCCTGCAGCTTAGGGGTGCCTAATGAAAAACTGTTTTTT.

The sample holds many counts of this clonotype. The chain couples TRBV20-1 to TRBJ2-5; TRBD1 matches 7 bases. Germline loops: CDR1 DFQATT, CDR2 SNEGSKA (reference sequence). CDR3 size: 12 residues. The junction had 2 bases not matched to a gene; V was cut back by 7 bases and J by 0 bases. This CDR3 is CSEGTDQETQYF. The CDR3 DNA follows: TGCAGTGAGGGGACAGACCAAGAGACCCAGTACTTC.

Worth noting for this clonotype: Just one base apart from a much larger clone, this may be a read error. The chain combines TRBV5-1 with TRBJ2-1, with 7 bases identical to TRBD2. This CDR3 contains 16 residues. Germline V gene data show CDR1 as SGHRS and CDR2 as YFSETQ. The junction had 5 bases not matched to a gene; V was cut back by 0 bases and J by 2 bases. The CDR3 nucleotides are TGCGCCAGCAGCTTGGAGGGACGGGGGGCCTACAATGAGCAGTTCTTC. This sequence encodes CASSLEGRGAYNEQFF.

The DNA for the CDR3 is TGCAGTGCTAAACCGGGACAGGGGGTCCATGGCTACACCTTC. Translated, it gives CSAKPGQGVHGYTF. The rearrangement joins TRBV20-1 to TRBJ1-2; the match to TRBD1 covers 11 bases. V lost 4 bases, J lost 6 bases, and 7 bases stayed unmatched. CDR1 and CDR2 (germline): DFQATT, SNEGSKA (reference sequence). This CDR3 comprises 14 residues.

The V and J genes are TRBV28 and TRBJ1-4; D perhaps matches TRBD1 (6 bases). The CDR3 totals 16 residues. Between the trimmed V and J ends, which lost 3 bases and 3 bases, there was a span of 14 bases. Germline loops: CDR1 MDHEN, CDR2 SYDVKM. CDR3 region: CASSLGAHAANEKLFF. The CDR3 coding sequence is TGTGCCAGCAGTTTGGGGGCCCACGCGGCTAATGAAAAACTGTTTTTT.

This clonotype has ten or more counts. The chain links TRBV2 to TRBJ2-3, with D tentatively TRBD1 or TRBD2 (5 bases each). V lost 7 bases and J 3 bases, leaving 14 bases between the germline ends. CDR3 size: 14 residues. Germline V CDR1 and CDR2: SNHLY, FYNNEI. As DNA, the CDR3 is TGTGCCAGCACCCCGGGGCTAGGAACAGATACGCAGTATTTT. It yields the protein CASTPGLGTDTQYF.

This clonotype was picked up many times. The chain recombines TRBV14 with TRBJ2-3, with 7 bases matching TRBD2. With V trimmed by 4 bases and J by 6 bases, 13 bases remained unmatched. The CDR3 sequence is 16 residues long. Germline V gene data show CDR1 as SGHDN and CDR2 as FVKESK. In nucleotides, the CDR3 is TGTGCCAGCAGCCCGCTGGGCGCGGGGGAGTTGGATACGCAGTATTTT. Its protein is CASSPLGAGELDTQYF.

This clonotype appeared many times. V gene TRBV12-3 or TRBV12-4 combines with J gene TRBJ2-5; 8 bases are a match to TRBD1. With V trimmed by 5 bases and J by 2 bases, 7 bases remained unmatched. CDR3 length: 15 amino acids. CDR3 amino acids: CASSLGQGIQETQYF. The CDR3 bases are TGTGCCAGCAGTCTTGGACAGGGAATACAAGAGACCCAGTACTTC.

V is TRBV19 and J is TRBJ2-3; 7 bases map to TRBD1. CDR1 LNHDA and CDR2 SQIVND come from the germline V gene (reference sequence). The CDR3 runs to 13 residues. The V and J ends lost 8 bases and 2 bases, in that order; junction bases with no gene match: 4. The CDR3 DNA is TGTGCCAGTCGACAGGGCCACACAGATACGCAGTATTTT. The encoded protein is CASRQGHTDTQYF.

The chain employs TRBV28 and TRBJ1-4; D uncertain. CDR3 length: 16 residues. Trimming shortened V by 5 bases and J by 3 bases, and 16 bases separated the two germline ends. CDR1 is MDHEN and CDR2 is SYDVKM in the germline V gene. Here the CDR3 reads CASSILVGRSNEKLFF. In DNA, the CDR3 is TGTGCCAGCAGTATCCTTGTGGGCAGATCTAATGAAAAACTGTTTTTT.

The sample holds many counts of this clonotype. The rearrangement links TRBV29-1 to TRBJ2-1; 8 bases agree with TRBD2. The CDR3 totals 15 residues. Losses at the gene ends were 5 bases for V and 0 bases for J; bases not matched to a gene: 6. Germline CDR1 SQVTM, CDR2 ANQGSEA. CDR3 coding DNA: TGCAGCGTTCCTCGGGGGGGGAGCTCCTACAATGAGCAGTTCTTC. Translation gives CSVPRGGSSYNEQFF.

V and J are TRBV20-1 and TRBJ2-4; 12 nucleotides align to TRBD2. With V trimmed by 0 bases and J by 1 base, 13 bases remained unmatched. In germline, CDR1 is DFQATT, CDR2 SNEGSKA (reference sequence). The CDR3 has 20 residues. Here the CDR3 reads CSAREPPSGGAGLAKNIQYF. DNA of the CDR3: TGCAGTGCTAGAGAACCCCCTAGCGGGGGGGCGGGATTGGCCAAAAACATTCAGTACTTC.

On this clonotype itself: A much larger clone sits a single nucleotide away, making a read error possible. In DNA, the CDR3 is TGTGCCAGCAGTTTTAGTTGGTCGGGGGAGCGGTTCTTC. Its protein is CASSFSWSGERFF. The chain links TRBV12-3 or TRBV12-4 to TRBJ2-1, with D perhaps matching TRBD2 (6 bases). This CDR3 is built from 13 residues.

This chain joins TRBV7-8 and TRBJ2-4; no definite D call. The DNA end lines up better with TRBJ2-5; the J call may be wrong. The germline CDR1 and CDR2 sequences are SGHVS and FQNEAQ. The CDR3 contains 12 residues. The CDR3 sequence: CASSLPHQTQYF. As DNA, the CDR3 is TGTGCCAGCAGCTTACCCCACCAGACCCAGTACTTC.

This clonotype has more than one count but fewer than ten. This may stem from a read error, because a much larger clone lies one nucleotide away. The J gene is TRBJ2-1, the V gene TRBV9, with D possibly matching TRBD2 (6 bases). CDR1 and CDR2 from the germline V gene are SGDLS and YYNGEE. Between the trimmed V and J ends, which lost 3 bases and 2 bases, there was a span of 12 bases. The CDR3 has 15 residues. The DNA of the CDR3 is TGTGCCAGCAGCGGAGGGGACTCCGCCTACAATGAGCAGTTCTTC. It codes for CASSGGDSAYNEQFF.

In regard to this clonotype: Being one base from a much bigger clone, this may be a read error. The chain has TRBV5-1 and TRBJ2-1, with 7 bases aligning to TRBD2. The CDR3 is 17 amino acids. Germline V gene lookup returns CDR1 SGHRS and CDR2 YFSETQ. The junction had 12 bases not matched to a gene; V was cut back by 6 bases and J by 0 bases. In DNA form, the CDR3 reads TGCGCCAGCAACTCCAAGAGATCGGGGGGCTCCTACAATGAGCAGTTCTTC. Translation: CASNSKRSGGSYNEQFF.

The V and J genes are TRBV7-8 and TRBJ2-7; the match to TRBD2 covers 8 bases. The J call may be in error: the DNA end matches TRBJ2-4 better. CDR3 size: 14 residues. Germline values: CDR1 SGHVS, CDR2 FQNEAQ. The CDR3 reads CASSPEAGVTIQYF. The CDR3 DNA is TGTGCCAGCAGCCCCGAAGCGGGAGTTACCATTCAGTACTTC.

This clonotype was counted between two and nine times. This chain uses TRBV12-3 or TRBV12-4 with TRBJ2-4; TRBD1 is a possible D gene (7 bases). V gave up 3 bases and J gave up 1 base, with 13 bases separating them. The CDR3 totals 16 residues. CDR3 sequence: CASSLQGEVAKNIQYF. The CDR3 nucleotides are TGTGCCAGCAGTTTGCAGGGGGAGGTGGCCAAAAACATTCAGTACTTC.